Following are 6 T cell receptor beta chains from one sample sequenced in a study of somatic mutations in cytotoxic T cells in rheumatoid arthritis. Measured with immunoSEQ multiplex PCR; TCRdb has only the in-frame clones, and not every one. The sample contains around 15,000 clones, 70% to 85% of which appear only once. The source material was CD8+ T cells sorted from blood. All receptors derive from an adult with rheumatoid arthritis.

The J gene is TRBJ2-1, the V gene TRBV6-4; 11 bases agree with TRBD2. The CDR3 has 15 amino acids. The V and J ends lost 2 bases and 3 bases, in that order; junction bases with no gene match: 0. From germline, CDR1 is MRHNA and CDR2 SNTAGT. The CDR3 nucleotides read TGTGCCAGCAGTGACGGGACTAGCGGCTACAATGAGCAGTTCTTC. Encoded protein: CASSDGTSGYNEQFF.

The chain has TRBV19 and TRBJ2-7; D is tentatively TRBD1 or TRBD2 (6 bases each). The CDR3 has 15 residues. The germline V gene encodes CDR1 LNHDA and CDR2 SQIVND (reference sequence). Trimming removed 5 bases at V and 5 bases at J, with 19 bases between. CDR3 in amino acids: CASSQWGTRRDEQYF. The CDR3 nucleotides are TGTGCCAGTAGTCAATGGGGGACAAGGAGGGACGAGCAGTACTTC. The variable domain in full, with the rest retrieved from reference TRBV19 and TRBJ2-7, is DGGITQSPKYLFRKEGQNVTLSCEQNLNHDAMYWYRQDPGQGLRLIYYSQIVNDFQKGDIAEGYSVSREKKESFPLTVTSAQKNPTAFYLCASSQWGTRRDEQYFGPGTRLTVT.

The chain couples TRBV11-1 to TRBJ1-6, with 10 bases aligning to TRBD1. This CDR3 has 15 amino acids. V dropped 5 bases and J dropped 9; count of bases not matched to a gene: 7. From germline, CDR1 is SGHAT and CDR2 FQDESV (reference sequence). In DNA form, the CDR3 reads TGTGCCAGCAGCACCCCGGGACAGGGGAGTTCACCCCTCCACTTT. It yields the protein CASSTPGQGSSPLHF.

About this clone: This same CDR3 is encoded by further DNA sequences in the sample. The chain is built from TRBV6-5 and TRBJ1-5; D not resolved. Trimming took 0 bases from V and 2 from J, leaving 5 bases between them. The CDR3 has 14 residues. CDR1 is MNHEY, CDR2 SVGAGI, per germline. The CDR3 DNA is TGTGCCAGCAGTTACTCTGGGGGCAATCAGCCCCAGCATTTT. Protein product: CASSYSGGNQPQHF.

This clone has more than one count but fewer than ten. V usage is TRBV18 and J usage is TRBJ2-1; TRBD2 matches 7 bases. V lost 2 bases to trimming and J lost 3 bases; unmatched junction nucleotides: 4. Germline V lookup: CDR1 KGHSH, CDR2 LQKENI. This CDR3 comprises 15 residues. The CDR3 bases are TGTGCCAGCTCACCAGGCGGGACTATCTACAATGAGCAGTTCTTC. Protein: CASSPGGTIYNEQFF.

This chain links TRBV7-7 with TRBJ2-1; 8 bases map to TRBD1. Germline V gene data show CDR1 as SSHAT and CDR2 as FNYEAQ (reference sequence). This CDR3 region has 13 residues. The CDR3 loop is CASSPGTGAEQFF. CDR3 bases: TGTGCTAGCTCGCCCGGGACAGGCGCTGAGCAGTTCTTC. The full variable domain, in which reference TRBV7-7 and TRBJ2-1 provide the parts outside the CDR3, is GAGVSQSPRYKVTKRGQDVTLRCDPISSHATLYWYQQALGQGPEFLTYFNYEAQPDKSGLPSDRFSAERPEGSISTLTIQRTEQRDSAMYRCASSPGTGAEQFFGPGTRLTVL.